Following are 13 T cell receptor beta chains from one sample sequenced in a study of OX40 agonist ivuxolimab in advanced cancers. The protocol used for the library was the immunoSEQ multiplex PCR assay. This immuneACCESS table, as held by TCRdb, lists in-frame sequences with V and J called but not all clones. Of the missing ones, under half trace to an unresolved V gene in checked studies; the others have no known cause. The sample records about 68,000 clones, roughly nine tenths of which are singletons. Of the sample, around 0.33% falls within the top ten clones. Sequencing was performed on CD4+ or CD8+ T cells sorted from blood, taken in a trial of the OX40 agonist ivuxolimab. These receptor sequences come from an adult with an advanced solid tumor such as melanoma, head and neck, liver or kidney cancer.

Only a few counts were recorded for this clone. This chain connects TRBV9 to TRBJ2-1; TRBD2 aligns across 9 bases. The CDR3 totals 17 residues. V gave up 0 bases and J gave up 10 bases; unmatched junction bases: 14. CDR1 and CDR2 (germline): SGDLS, YYNGEE. The CDR3 region is CASSVATWAGGPPEQFF. In nucleotides, the CDR3 is TGTGCCAGCAGCGTAGCTACGTGGGCGGGAGGGCCCCCCGAGCAGTTCTTC. Full variable domain (outside the CDR3, taken from reference TRBV9 and TRBJ2-1): DSGVTQTPKHLITATGQRVTLRCSPRSGDLSVYWYQQSLDQGLQFLIQYYNGEERAKGNILERFSAQQFPDLHSELNLSSLELGDSALYFCASSVATWAGGPPEQFFGPGTRLTVL.

V gene TRBV7-2 combines with J gene TRBJ1-5, with D unresolved. The germline V gene encodes CDR1 SGHTA and CDR2 FQGNSA. The CDR3 covers 15 residues. The ends were cut back, 5 bases at V and 5 bases at J, with 16 bases in the middle. CDR3 bases: TGTGCCAGCAGCCAACAAGGAGGAATGCATCAGCCCCAGCATTTT. Amino acids: CASSQQGGMHQPQHF.

V usage is TRBV5-4 and J usage is TRBJ2-5; D possibly corresponds to TRBD1 (6 bases). The CDR3 totals 14 residues. Germline values: CDR1 SGHNT, CDR2 YYREEE (reference sequence). V was shortened by 4 bases and J by 7 bases, with 17 bases between the two germline ends. Written as DNA, the CDR3 is TGTGCCAGCAGCCGCGAAACCAAACAGGGGACCCAGTACTTC. Translating gives CASSRETKQGTQYF.

The V gene is TRBV27, the J gene TRBJ2-6; the D is unclear. The CDR3 is made up of 16 amino acids. Per the germline V gene, CDR1 is MNHEY and CDR2 is SMNVEV (reference sequence). V was shortened by 5 bases and J by 3 bases, with 14 bases between the two germline ends. CDR3 in amino acids: CASSAYLVVGANVLTF. The CDR3 nucleotides read TGTGCCAGCAGTGCTTACCTGGTCGTTGGGGCCAACGTCCTGACTTTC.

The chain recombines TRBV19 with TRBJ2-3, with 8 nucleotides matching TRBD1. V lost 5 bases to trimming and J lost 5 bases; unmatched junction nucleotides: 9. The CDR3 is made up of 15 amino acids. Looked up from germline, CDR1 is LNHDA and CDR2 is SQIVND (reference sequence). The CDR3, as DNA: TGTGCCAGTAGTTACCAGGGGGCAAGTATAGATACGCAGTATTTT. It encodes CASSYQGASIDTQYF.

The V call is TRBV4-1, the J call TRBJ2-3; TRBD2 is a possible D gene (6 bases). Trimming took off 1 base at V and 11 bases at J, with 10 bases between the two ends. The V gene's germline CDR1 is MGHRA and CDR2 YSYEKL. The CDR3 totals 12 residues. CDR3: CASSQVAGRQYF. As DNA, the CDR3 is TGCGCCAGCAGCCAAGTTGCGGGAAGGCAGTATTTT.

This chain joins TRBV19 and TRBJ1-2; D remains unclear. CDR3 length: 14 residues. Germline loops: CDR1 LNHDA, CDR2 SQIVND (reference sequence). V was clipped by 2 bases and J by 2 bases, with 9 bases between them. The CDR3 sequence: CASSITMGNYGYTF. The CDR3 bases are TGTGCCAGTAGTATAACGATGGGGAACTATGGCTACACCTTC. The full variable domain, with the rest looked up from reference TRBV19 and TRBJ1-2, is DGGITQSPKYLFRKEGQNVTLSCEQNLNHDAMYWYRQDPGQGLRLIYYSQIVNDFQKGDIAEGYSVSREKKESFPLTVTSAQKNPTAFYLCASSITMGNYGYTFGSGTRLTVV.

The rearrangement links TRBV10-2 to TRBJ1-5, with 7 bases identical to TRBD1. Germline loops: CDR1 WSHSY, CDR2 SAAADI. The CDR3 covers 15 residues. Trimming at V came to 5 bases and at J to 6 bases, leaving 10 bases not matched to a gene. The CDR3 DNA reads as TGCGCCAGCAGTCTGGACAGGAGGGTATTTCAGCCCCAGCATTTT. Residues: CASSLDRRVFQPQHF.

The chain couples TRBV6-5 to TRBJ2-7, with a weak D call TRBD2 (5 bases). Germline loops: CDR1 MNHEY, CDR2 SVGAGI. Trimming took off 3 bases at V and 7 bases at J, with 16 bases between the two ends. The CDR3 covers 14 residues. Here the CDR3 reads CASSYPTLGGEQYF. The CDR3 DNA reads TGTGCCAGCAGTTATCCCACGCTAGGAGGAGAGCAGTACTTC.

The gene calls are TRBV27 and TRBJ1-3; D perhaps matches TRBD1 (5 bases). Germline-derived CDR1 and CDR2 are MNHEY and SMNVEV (reference sequence). Trimming took 6 bases from V and 0 from J, leaving 9 bases between them. The CDR3 extends over 14 amino acids. CDR3 nucleotide sequence: TGTGCCAGCAGCCCCGGGACCTCTGGAAACACCATATATTTT. Translation gives CASSPGTSGNTIYF.

V gene TRBV30 combines with J gene TRBJ2-3; tentative D call: TRBD2 (6 bases). Germline V gene sequence: CDR1 GTSNPN, CDR2 SVGIG (reference sequence). The CDR3 runs to 11 residues. V lost 3 bases and J 8 bases, leaving 9 bases between the germline ends. For the CDR3, the DNA is TGTGCCTGGAGCGTCGGGGGTACGCAGTATTTT. Translating it yields CAWSVGGTQYF.

The V and J genes are TRBV7-3 and TRBJ2-1, with 7 bases lining up with TRBD1. V lost 6 bases, J lost 6 bases, and 11 bases stayed unmatched. The CDR3 spans 15 residues. Per the germline V gene, CDR1 is SGHTA and CDR2 is FQGTGA. As DNA, the CDR3 is TGTGCCAGCAGTTATCGACAGGGTTCGATCAATGAGCAGTTCTTC. This translates into CASSYRQGSINEQFF.

The chain uses TRBV19 and TRBJ2-7; 14 bases align to TRBD2. CDR1 LNHDA and CDR2 SQIVND come from the germline V gene (reference sequence). V lost 5 bases, J lost 6 bases, and 9 bases stayed unmatched. The CDR3 consists of 16 residues. The CDR3 DNA is TGTGCCAGTAGTCACGGGACTAGCGGGAGAAGGACCGAGCAGTACTTC. It specifies CASSHGTSGRRTEQYF.